The 32 T cell receptor beta chains below come from one sample, sequenced in a study of CD8+ T cells in alopecia areata. Isolated RNA was reverse transcribed into cDNA used as the sequencing template. TCRdb keeps only in-frame clones here, not all; method: immunoSEQ multiplex PCR. This table has 100,000 to 120,000 clones, under 60% appearing once. Material for sequencing was NKG2D-low CD8+ T cells sorted from blood. These receptors all come from a human donor with alopecia areata.

The rearrangement joins TRBV15 to TRBJ2-5; the D gene could be TRBD1 or TRBD2 (5 bases each). The CDR3 length is 14 residues. In germline, CDR1 is LNHNV, CDR2 YYDKDF (reference sequence). Between the trimmed V and J ends, which lost 2 bases and 3 bases, there was a span of 10 bases. The CDR3 loop reads CATSRRDGEETQYF. CDR3 nucleotides: TGTGCCACCAGCAGACGGGACGGGGAAGAGACCCAGTACTTC.

This chain uses TRBV6-6 with TRBJ2-3, with D perhaps matching TRBD2 (6 bases). Germline CDR1 MNHNY, CDR2 SVGAGI (reference sequence). The CDR3 totals 15 residues. The ends were cut back, 6 bases at V and 3 bases at J, with 16 bases in the middle. CDR3 in amino acids: CASRLDQGRTDTQYF. The CDR3 DNA follows: TGTGCCAGCAGACTCGACCAAGGGAGGACAGATACGCAGTATTTT.

The chain employs TRBV28 and TRBJ2-5; 7 bases map to TRBD1. Germline assignment: CDR1 MDHEN and CDR2 SYDVKM. Germline trimming cut 5 bases from V and 3 bases from J; bases unmatched to any gene: 6. There are 14 residues in the CDR3. CDR3 residues: CASSTGVGKETQYF. The CDR3 DNA follows: TGTGCCAGCAGTACAGGGGTTGGGAAAGAGACCCAGTACTTC.

The chain links TRBV14 to TRBJ2-1; D ambiguous. Deletions cut 4 bases from V and 3 bases from J, with 7 bases between. This CDR3 is built from 13 residues. Per germline, CDR1 SGHDN and CDR2 FVKESK. DNA for the CDR3: TGTGCCAGCAGCCCCTCCGACTACAATGAGCAGTTCTTC. This gives the protein CASSPSDYNEQFF.

This chain uses TRBV7-9 with TRBJ1-2; TRBD1 is a possible D gene (5 bases). The V end lost 4 bases, the J end lost 0 bases, and 15 bases lay between the germline ends. Germline V lookup: CDR1 SEHNR, CDR2 FQNEAQ (reference sequence). The CDR3 is 16 amino acids. CDR3 in amino acids: CASSSVTDTANYGYTF. DNA for the CDR3: TGTGCCAGCAGCTCAGTCACGGACACCGCTAACTATGGCTACACCTTC. Full variable domain (outside the CDR3, taken from reference TRBV7-9 and TRBJ1-2): DTGVSQNPRHKITKRGQNVTFRCDPISEHNRLYWYRQTLGQGPEFLTYFQNEAQLEKSRLLSDRFSAERPKGSFSTLEIQRTEQGDSAMYLCASSSVTDTANYGYTFGSGTRLTVV.

The chain links TRBV4-1 to TRBJ1-1; the D gene is possibly TRBD1 (6 bases). The CDR3 has 15 amino acids. Trimming cost V 0 bases and J 0 bases, with 8 bases left between them. Germline loops: CDR1 MGHRA, CDR2 YSYEKL. The CDR3: CASSQDQGMNTEAFF. As DNA, the CDR3 is TGCGCCAGCAGCCAAGATCAGGGGATGAACACTGAAGCTTTCTTT.

This clone was seen a handful of times. This chain connects TRBV28 to TRBJ1-1, with a weak D call TRBD1 (5 bases). CDR3 length: 14 amino acids. Trimming took 1 base from V and 3 from J, leaving 9 bases between them. Germline V CDR1 and CDR2: MDHEN, SYDVKM. CDR3 sequence reads: CASSLSGVDTEAFF. The CDR3 bases are TGTGCCAGCAGTTTATCGGGGGTGGACACTGAAGCTTTCTTT.

J is TRBJ1-5 and V is TRBV5-5; possible D gene TRBD1, 5 bases. This CDR3 region has 16 residues. Germline-derived CDR1 and CDR2 are SGHKS and YYEKEE (reference sequence). V shed 4 bases and J shed 2 bases, with 16 bases lying between them. CDR3 in DNA: TGTGCCAGCAGCCGCACTCAGGGTATTGGCAATCAGCCCCAGCATTTT. Translated, it gives CASSRTQGIGNQPQHF.

This clone was recorded a few times. The chain links TRBV19 to TRBJ2-1; no reliable D call. The V end was cut by 1 base, the J end by 13 bases, with 14 bases between. The CDR3 extends over 13 amino acids. CDR1 is LNHDA, CDR2 SQIVND, per germline (reference sequence). The CDR3 region is CASSIVGEAPQFF. The CDR3 DNA reads as TGTGCCAGTAGTATAGTTGGAGAGGCTCCACAGTTCTTC.

This clone was picked up one time. This chain uses TRBV5-6 with TRBJ2-7; no clear D gene. This CDR3 contains 12 residues. CDR1 is SGHDT and CDR2 is YYEEEE in the germline V gene. V lost 3 bases, J lost 6 bases, and 10 bases lay in between. The CDR3: CASSSTGVEQYF. CDR3 coding DNA: TGTGCCAGCAGCTCAACCGGAGTCGAGCAGTACTTC.

The chain recombines TRBV27 with TRBJ2-3, with D possibly TRBD2 on 5 matching bases. Germline CDR1 MNHEY, CDR2 SMNVEV (reference sequence). V lost 6 bases and J 2 bases, leaving 15 bases between the germline ends. The CDR3 spans 15 residues. The CDR3 nucleotides are TGTGCCAGCAGGATGGACTTCCTTCTCACAGATACGCAGTATTTT. Its protein product is CASRMDFLLTDTQYF.

This clone was detected a few times. This chain joins TRBV4-1 and TRBJ2-5; unclear D gene. This CDR3 has 11 amino acids. Looked up from germline, CDR1 is MGHRA and CDR2 is YSYEKL. V gave up 2 bases and J gave up 4 bases, with 2 bases separating them. CDR3 in DNA: TGCGCCAGCAGCCAAACAGAGACCCAGTACTTC. As protein: CASSQTETQYF.

CDR3 region: CSVGVRGPSSGANVLTF. The CDR3 coding sequence is TGCAGCGTTGGCGTAAGGGGGCCGAGCTCTGGGGCCAACGTCCTGACTTTC. V gene TRBV29-1 combines with J gene TRBJ2-6, with 7 bases that match TRBD1. Germline CDR1 SQVTM, CDR2 ANQGSEA. The length of the CDR3 is 17 residues. Unmatched junction bases numbered 9, after V lost 4 bases and J lost 0 bases.

This clone was recorded only once. The chain uses TRBV27 and TRBJ2-5; 7 nucleotides line up with TRBD1. The J call could be wrong; TRBJ2-7 is a better fit for the DNA end. The CDR3 spans 14 residues. The germline V gene has CDR1 MNHEY and CDR2 SMNVEV (reference sequence). CDR3 region: CASRTGLFSYEQYF. The CDR3 DNA is TGTGCCAGCAGGACAGGGTTATTTTCCTACGAGCAGTACTTC.

This clone was seen more than once but under ten times. The CDR3 is CASSIGGTNTQYF. DNA of the CDR3: TGTGCCAGTAGTATAGGAGGAACGAATACGCAGTATTTT. This chain connects TRBV19 to TRBJ2-3, with no clear D. The length of the CDR3 is 13 residues. Germline V gene data show CDR1 as LNHDA and CDR2 as SQIVND (reference sequence). Trimming shortened V by 1 base and J by 7 bases, and 9 bases separated the two germline ends.

The chain combines TRBV2 with TRBJ2-3; 7 bases fit TRBD1. Trimming cost V 1 base and J 8 bases; bases outside gene matches: 6. Germline values: CDR1 SNHLY, CDR2 FYNNEI. This CDR3 is 14 amino acids long. The CDR3 coding sequence is TGTGCCAGCAGTGAAGGGACAGGCCTCGGTACGCAGTATTTT. It encodes CASSEGTGLGTQYF.

This clone was picked up a small number of times. The chain uses TRBV11-2 and TRBJ2-7; 9 bases match TRBD1. The J segment lost 2 bases and the V segment lost 3 bases, leaving 2 bases of the junction unmatched. Per germline, CDR1 SGHAT and CDR2 FQNNGV. This CDR3 contains 14 residues. As DNA, the CDR3 is TGTGCCAGCAGCTTCGGACAGGGGACCTACGAGCAGTACTTC. Translating gives CASSFGQGTYEQYF.

About this clone itself: At one end the junction does not follow the germline gene, possibly because of a read error. The V gene is TRBV7-7, the J gene TRBJ2-2; no firm D call. Germline loops: CDR1 SSHAT, CDR2 FNYEAQ (reference sequence). The CDR3 runs 14 residues. CDR3 amino acids: CASSALGNTGELFF. Here the CDR3 DNA reads TGTGCTAGCAGCGCACTGGGCAACACCGGGGAGCTGTTTTTT.

The genes are TRBV4-1 and TRBJ2-3; D is uncertain. Germline V gene data show CDR1 as MGHRA and CDR2 as YSYEKL. Trimming cost V 8 bases and J 4 bases, with 7 bases left between them. The CDR3 is made up of 11 amino acids. The CDR3 DNA reads as TGCGCCAGCTGGGAACCAGATACGCAGTATTTT. This sequence encodes CASWEPDTQYF.

Notes on this clone: The junction does not match germline at one end; this may be a read error. The chain employs TRBV27 and TRBJ2-3; weak D call: TRBD1 (5 bases). Germline loops: CDR1 MNHEY, CDR2 SMNVEV (reference sequence). The CDR3 has 13 amino acids. The chain's CDR3 is CASSLRPTDMQYF. The CDR3 DNA reads TGTGCCAGCAGTTTACGTCCGACAGATATGCAGTATTTT.

This clone was observed a few times. V is TRBV19 and J is TRBJ2-1, with 9 bases fitting TRBD1. The CDR3 extends over 14 amino acids. Germline lookup yields CDR1 LNHDA and CDR2 SQIVND (reference sequence). Losses at the gene ends were 3 bases for V and 7 bases for J; bases not matched to a gene: 4. Here the CDR3 reads CASSIGGTGNEQFF. The DNA of the CDR3 is TGTGCCAGTAGTATCGGCGGGACAGGGAATGAGCAGTTCTTC.

The count of this clone is one. The chain is built from TRBV14 and TRBJ2-7; TRBD1 aligns across 9 bases. CDR3 size: 17 residues. Germline lookup yields CDR1 SGHDN and CDR2 FVKESK. The J segment lost 3 bases and the V segment lost 0 bases, leaving 9 bases of the junction unmatched. CDR3 residues: CASSQDQAGQGVYEQYF. In DNA form, the CDR3 reads TGTGCCAGCAGCCAAGATCAGGCGGGACAGGGTGTCTACGAGCAGTACTTC.

The gene calls are TRBV4-1 and TRBJ2-7; 8 bases agree with TRBD2. V shed 0 bases, J shed 7 bases, and the junction held 5 bases outside the gene matches. CDR1 MGHRA and CDR2 YSYEKL come from the germline V gene. CDR3 length equals 14 residues. In DNA, the CDR3 is TGCGCCAGCAGCCAAGAGCGGGGGGCGCGGGAGCAGTACTTC. This codes for CASSQERGAREQYF.

This rearrangement joins TRBV27 to TRBJ2-2; D is ambiguous. CDR3 size: 13 residues. V lost 4 bases and J lost 5, with 8 bases in between. Germline V gives CDR1 MNHEY, CDR2 SMNVEV (reference sequence). The CDR3: CASSYGWTGELFF. CDR3 nucleotides: TGTGCCAGCAGTTACGGTTGGACCGGGGAGCTGTTTTTT.

The V call is TRBV18, the J call TRBJ1-5; D possibly corresponds to TRBD1 (6 bases). Looked up from germline, CDR1 is KGHSH and CDR2 is LQKENI. Trimming removed 3 bases at V and 2 bases at J, with 17 bases between. This CDR3 spans 17 amino acids. CDR3 sequence: CASSPEPTGRGNQPQHF. DNA for the CDR3: TGTGCCAGCTCACCCGAACCGACAGGAAGAGGCAATCAGCCCCAGCATTTT.

The chain has TRBV28 and TRBJ2-2; either TRBD1 or TRBD2 may fit D (6 bases each). Germline V CDR1 and CDR2: MDHEN, SYDVKM. Trimming took off 4 bases at V and 4 bases at J, with 25 bases between the two ends. There are 19 residues in the CDR3. CDR3 amino acids: CASSSPLINQGGGTGELFF. CDR3 bases: TGTGCCAGCAGTTCCCCATTGATAAACCAAGGGGGAGGCACCGGGGAGCTGTTTTTT.

The chain carries TRBV19 and TRBJ1-2; 7 bases are shared with TRBD1. The CDR3 covers 15 residues. V gave up 7 bases and J gave up 3 bases; unmatched junction bases: 11. Germline V CDR1 and CDR2: LNHDA, SQIVND (reference sequence). The CDR3 is CASNNQGQRHYGYTF. CDR3 coding DNA: TGTGCCAGTAACAACCAGGGACAGCGGCACTATGGCTACACCTTC.

The chain employs TRBV10-3 and TRBJ2-1; D is perhaps TRBD2 (6 bases). CDR1 and CDR2 from the germline V gene are ENHRY and SYGVKD. The CDR3 is made up of 15 amino acids. The V gene lost 6 bases and the J gene lost 0 bases, with 12 bases spanning the gap. The CDR3 nucleotides read TGTGCCATCAGAAATAGCGGTTTCTCCTACAATGAGCAGTTCTTC. This codes for CAIRNSGFSYNEQFF.

The chain employs TRBV28 and TRBJ2-7, with D possibly being TRBD1 (6 bases). The germline V gene has CDR1 MDHEN and CDR2 SYDVKM. V dropped 7 bases and J dropped 5 bases, with 15 bases sitting between them. This CDR3 contains 13 residues. Here the CDR3 reads CASNLQGWDEQYF. CDR3 nucleotides: TGTGCCAGCAACCTACAGGGATGGGACGAGCAGTACTTC. The whole variable domain, remainder taken from reference TRBV28 and TRBJ2-7, is DVKVTQSSRYLVKRTGEKVFLECVQDMDHENMFWYRQDPGLGLRLIYFSYDVKMKEKGDIPEGYSVSREKKERFSLILESASTNQTSMYLCASNLQGWDEQYFGPGTRLTVT.

Only a few counts were recorded for this clone. The chain employs TRBV7-9 and TRBJ2-5; 11 nucleotides line up with TRBD1. J was trimmed by 4 bases and V by 3 bases; bases with no gene match: 7. Germline V gives CDR1 SEHNR, CDR2 FQNEAQ (reference sequence). The CDR3 is 16 amino acids. CDR3 bases: TGTGCCAGCAGCTTCGTCAGGACAGGGGGCAGAGAGACCCAGTACTTC. Amino acids: CASSFVRTGGRETQYF.

In this sample, this clone turned up many times. This chain connects TRBV5-1 to TRBJ2-1; D is perhaps TRBD1 (6 bases). The germline V and J ends were trimmed by 4 bases and 2 bases, with 10 bases remaining between them. Per germline, CDR1 SGHRS and CDR2 YFSETQ. The length of the CDR3 is 14 residues. The CDR3 region has the DNA TGCGCCAGCAGCCAGGGGATTACCTACAATGAGCAGTTCTTC. It translates to CASSQGITYNEQFF.

The V and J genes are TRBV27 and TRBJ2-7; 8 nucleotides match TRBD1. This CDR3 is built from 15 residues. Germline CDR1 MNHEY, CDR2 SMNVEV (reference sequence). With V trimmed by 2 bases and J by 2 bases, 5 bases remained unmatched. The CDR3 is CASSLAGQGAYEQYF. CDR3 sequence (DNA): TGTGCCAGCAGTTTAGCCGGACAGGGCGCCTACGAGCAGTACTTC.